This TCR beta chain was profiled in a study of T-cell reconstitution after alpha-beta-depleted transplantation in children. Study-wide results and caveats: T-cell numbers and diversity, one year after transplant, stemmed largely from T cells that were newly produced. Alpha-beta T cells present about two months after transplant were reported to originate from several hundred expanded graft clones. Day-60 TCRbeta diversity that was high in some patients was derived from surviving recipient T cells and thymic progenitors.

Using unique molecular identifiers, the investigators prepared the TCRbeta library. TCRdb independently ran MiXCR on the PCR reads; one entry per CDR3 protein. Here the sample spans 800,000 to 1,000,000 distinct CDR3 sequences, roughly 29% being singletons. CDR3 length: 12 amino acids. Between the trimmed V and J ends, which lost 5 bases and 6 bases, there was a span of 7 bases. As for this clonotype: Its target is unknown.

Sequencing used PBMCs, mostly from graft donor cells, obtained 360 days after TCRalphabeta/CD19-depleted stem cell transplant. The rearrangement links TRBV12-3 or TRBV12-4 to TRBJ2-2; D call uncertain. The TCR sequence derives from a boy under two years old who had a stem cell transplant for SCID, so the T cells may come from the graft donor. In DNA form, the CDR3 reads TGTGCCAGCAGTCGTGTAGCCGGGGAGCTGTTTTTT. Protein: CASSRVAGELFF.